This TCR beta chain comes out of a study of blood T cells in healthy people across ages (dated by TCRdb to 2014 to 2015). Concerning the study at large: In model experiments, roughly one uniquely barcoded TCR beta cDNA molecule per two T cells was captured by template switching. To track age-related changes in TCR beta repertoire diversity, the study relied on deep sequencing normalized with unique cDNA molecular identifiers. Two additional independent replicas of 1 million unique cDNA reads from the same blood draw were analyzed for two donors (one aged 18 to 29 and one aged 80 or older). To avoid experimental bias, donors of different ages were distributed randomly across sequencing lanes. Four age groups were formed from the donors: young (average roughly 16 years), middle-aged (around 41), aged (62) and long-lived (less than 85). The full study reports these points: Compared with the aged group, the long-lived group had more naive CD4+ T cells, fewer expanded clones and increased TCR diversity, a pattern suggesting age selection. Total diversity estimates from one million sequenced T cells were considered lower bounds and underestimates. As age increased, observed TCR beta diversity per million T cells dropped in a roughly linear way, and a significant reduction was already evident by age 40. The CMV infection status of donors was not known, potentially confounding age-related changes in expanded clonotypes. Conclusive comparison of naive and antigen-experienced compartments was prevented by the profiling of bulk unsorted PBMCs. The percentage of naive T cells measured by flow cytometry correlated strongly with observed TCR beta diversity.

Receptors were amplified or captured by 5' RACE. Sequencing was performed on an Illumina HiSeq 2500. The second PCR ran for roughly 6 to 11 cycles and used a J-beta primer mix along with a sample-barcoded 5' primer. A template-switch 5' adaptor carrying 12 random nucleotides introduced a unique molecular identifier onto each TCR beta cDNA molecule. Each sample yielded at least 3 million CDR3-containing paired-end reads. First-strand cDNA synthesis was performed from all RNA using the Mint cDNA synthesis kit, with priming by a TRBC-specific oligonucleotide. Following uracil-DNA glycosylase treatment, all cDNA underwent a first 18-cycle PCR with the universal primers M1SS and BC2_uni_R. In the source study's methods: For normalization, 1 million high-quality reads, each with a distinct molecular identifier, were randomly selected from each sample. Reads sharing molecular identifiers were discarded rather than binned into consensus sequences. MiTCR, with a Q25 quality threshold and the strictest error-elimination algorithm, was used for CDR3 identification, clonotype clustering and error correction. A nonparametric unseen species model using Euler transformation provided a lower-bound estimate of total TCR beta diversity. TCRdb cleaned the public reads at Q25 with fastp, built clones with MiXCR and kept in-frame beta chains. One record per CDR3 amino acid sequence lists the most common genes and DNA. What appears here as the V and J calls and clone size reflects TCRdb's work, not the paper's. Present in this sample are 790,000 or so distinct CDR3 sequences, less than 60% of which were seen just once. 18% of the sample comes from the top ten.

The 35 to 40 donors, aged about 6 to 95 years, were systemically healthy Caucasian individuals from Russia. Each donor gave approximately 9.3 milliliters of peripheral blood, collected into EDTA-treated Vacutainer tubes. Ficoll-Paque density-gradient centrifugation was used to isolate PBMCs, with at least 6.5 million per sample. Trizol reagent was used to extract total RNA from PBMCs, with at least 5.5 micrograms per sample. Naive CD45RAhigh/CD27high T cell percentages were measured by flow cytometry on a PBMC aliquot from every donor. Remarks on this clonotype: What antigen it recognizes has not been identified. No qualities accompany the bases; no much larger clone lies one base away.

Sequenced material: blood. This receptor was taken from an elderly man in good health.

This receptor carries the CDR3 CASSSLGRGGGVSSYNEQFF. The DNA is as follows: TGTGCCAGCAGCTCTCTGGGGCGAGGGGGCGGGGTAAGCTCCTACAATGAGCAGTTCTTC. Recombination joined TRBV7-3 with TRBJ2-1; TRBD1 is a possible D gene, resting on 7 matching bases. Trimming takes 4 bases from V and 0 bases from J, and the germline ends sit 25 bases apart. Including the terminal cysteine and phenylalanine, the CDR3 comprises 20 residues. Only the CDR3 DNA stays, 60 bases, in frame from base 1. CDR1 SGHTA and CDR2 FQGTGA are derived from the germline V gene.